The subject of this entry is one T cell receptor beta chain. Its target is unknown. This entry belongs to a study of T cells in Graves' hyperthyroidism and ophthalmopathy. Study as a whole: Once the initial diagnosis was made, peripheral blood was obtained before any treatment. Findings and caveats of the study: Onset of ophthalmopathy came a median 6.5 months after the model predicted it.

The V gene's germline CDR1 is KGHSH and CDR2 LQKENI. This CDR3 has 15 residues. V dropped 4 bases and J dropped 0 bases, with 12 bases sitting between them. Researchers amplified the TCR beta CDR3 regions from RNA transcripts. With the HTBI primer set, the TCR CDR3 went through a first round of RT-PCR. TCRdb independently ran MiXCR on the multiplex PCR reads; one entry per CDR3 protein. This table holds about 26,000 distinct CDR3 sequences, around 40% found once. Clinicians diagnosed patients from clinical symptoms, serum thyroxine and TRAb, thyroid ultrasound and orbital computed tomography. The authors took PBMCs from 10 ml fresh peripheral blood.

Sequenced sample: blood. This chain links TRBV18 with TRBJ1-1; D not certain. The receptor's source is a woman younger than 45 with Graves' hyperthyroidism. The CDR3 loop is CASSQLDSLNTEAFF. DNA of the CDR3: TGTGCCAGCTCACAACTGGATTCACTGAACACTGAAGCTTTCTTT.